The clone carrying this T cell receptor beta chain was found a few times. Its antigen is not known. The CDR3 has 13 residues. The V gene end was trimmed by 2 bases and the J gene end by 11 bases; junction bases not matched to a gene: 6. The germline V gene encodes CDR1 SGHTA and CDR2 FQGNSA. Among the donors, all were healthy bone marrow donors. The sample is drawn from a study of cytomegalovirus exposure and HLA in healthy donors. Study outcomes and limitations: Reportedly, HLA-A and HLA-B alleles of most subjects were accurately predicted from TCR beta. In vitro experiments confirmed that three CMV-associated chains were specific for CMV antigens.

The PCR was carried out with 60 Vbeta primers and 13 Jbeta primers. Libraries were prepared by immunoSEQ multiplex PCR; TCRdb keeps only in-frame clonotypes and omits some of them. The sample has 99,000 or so clones, roughly 79% seen once. The sequenced sample consisted of PBMCs. This TCR was recovered from a male donor in good health and CMV-seronegative. V is TRBV7-2 and J is TRBJ1-1, with 9 bases identical to TRBD1. The CDR3 DNA is TGTGCCAGCAGCTTACTCACAGGGGGCCTGGCTTTCTTT. Translation: CASSLLTGGLAFF.